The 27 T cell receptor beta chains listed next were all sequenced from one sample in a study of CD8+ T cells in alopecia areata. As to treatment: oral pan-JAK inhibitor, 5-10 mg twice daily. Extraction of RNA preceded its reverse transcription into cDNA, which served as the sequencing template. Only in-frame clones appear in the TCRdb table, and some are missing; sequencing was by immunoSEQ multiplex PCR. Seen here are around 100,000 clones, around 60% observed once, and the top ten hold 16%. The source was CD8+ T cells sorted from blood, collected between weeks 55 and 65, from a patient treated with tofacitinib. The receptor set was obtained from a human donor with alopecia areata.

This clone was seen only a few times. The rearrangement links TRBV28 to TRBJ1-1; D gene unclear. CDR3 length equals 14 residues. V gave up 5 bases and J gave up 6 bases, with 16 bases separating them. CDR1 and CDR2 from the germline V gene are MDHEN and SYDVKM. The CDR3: CASSPPHSSSEAFF. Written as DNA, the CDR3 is TGTGCCAGCAGTCCCCCTCATTCGTCCTCTGAAGCTTTCTTT.

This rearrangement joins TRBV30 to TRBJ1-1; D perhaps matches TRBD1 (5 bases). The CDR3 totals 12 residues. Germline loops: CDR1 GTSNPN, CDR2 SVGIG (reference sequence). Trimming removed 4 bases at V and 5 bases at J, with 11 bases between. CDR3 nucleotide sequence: TGTGCCTGGACGCAGGGCGGGACTGAAGCTTTCTTT. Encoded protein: CAWTQGGTEAFF. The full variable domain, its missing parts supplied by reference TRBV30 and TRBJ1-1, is SQTIHQWPATLVQPVGSPLSLECTVEGTSNPNLYWYRQAAGRGLQLLFYSVGIGQISSEVPQNLSASRPQDRQFILSSKKLLLSDSGFYLCAWTQGGTEAFFGQGTRLTVV.

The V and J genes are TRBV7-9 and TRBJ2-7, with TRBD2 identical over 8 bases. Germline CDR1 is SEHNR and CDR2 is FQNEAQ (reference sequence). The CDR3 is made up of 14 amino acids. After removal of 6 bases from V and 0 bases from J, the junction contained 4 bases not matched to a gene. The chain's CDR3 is CASRPGTSSYEQYF. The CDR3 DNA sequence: TGTGCCAGCAGACCCGGGACTAGCTCCTACGAGCAGTACTTC.

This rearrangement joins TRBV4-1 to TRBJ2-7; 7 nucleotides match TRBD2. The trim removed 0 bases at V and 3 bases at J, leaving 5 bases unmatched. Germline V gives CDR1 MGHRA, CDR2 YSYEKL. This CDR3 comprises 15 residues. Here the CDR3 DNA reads TGCGCCAGCAGCCAAGACCCAGGACTAGGCTACGAGCAGTACTTC. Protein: CASSQDPGLGYEQYF.

The DNA for the CDR3 is TGTGCCAGCAGGTCGGGAGCGGGGGCCAACAATGAGCAGTTCTTC. This translates into CASRSGAGANNEQFF. The V gene is TRBV7-6, the J gene TRBJ2-1; 8 nucleotides match TRBD2. The CDR3 is made up of 15 amino acids. Germline CDR1 reads SGHVS; CDR2 reads FNYEAQ. J gave up 5 bases and V 6 bases, and 9 bases lay outside the gene matches.

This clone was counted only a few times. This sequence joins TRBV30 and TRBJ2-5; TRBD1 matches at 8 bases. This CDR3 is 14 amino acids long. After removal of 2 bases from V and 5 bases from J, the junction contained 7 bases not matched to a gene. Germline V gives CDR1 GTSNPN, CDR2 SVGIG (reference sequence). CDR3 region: CAWSQGRGRETQYF. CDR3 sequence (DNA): TGTGCCTGGAGTCAGGGCAGGGGGCGCGAGACCCAGTACTTC.

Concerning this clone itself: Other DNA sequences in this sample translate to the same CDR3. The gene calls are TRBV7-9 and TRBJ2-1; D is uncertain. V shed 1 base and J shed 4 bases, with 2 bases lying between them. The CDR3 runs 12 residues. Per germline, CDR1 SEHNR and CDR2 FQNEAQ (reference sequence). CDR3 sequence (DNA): TGTGCCAGCAGCTTAGGATACAATGAGCAGTTCTTC. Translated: CASSLGYNEQFF.

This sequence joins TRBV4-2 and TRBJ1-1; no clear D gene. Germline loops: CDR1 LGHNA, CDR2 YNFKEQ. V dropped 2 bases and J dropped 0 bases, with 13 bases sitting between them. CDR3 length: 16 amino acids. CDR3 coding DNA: TGTGCCAGCAGCCAAAACTCGGACGGGATGAACACTGAAGCTTTCTTT. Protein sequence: CASSQNSDGMNTEAFF.

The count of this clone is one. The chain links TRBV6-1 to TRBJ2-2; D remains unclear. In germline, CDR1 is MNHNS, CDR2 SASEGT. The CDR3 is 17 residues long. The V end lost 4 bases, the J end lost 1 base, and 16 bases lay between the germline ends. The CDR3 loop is CASSGTVVGQNTGELFF. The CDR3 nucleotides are TGTGCCAGCAGTGGAACCGTTGTTGGGCAGAACACCGGGGAGCTGTTTTTT.

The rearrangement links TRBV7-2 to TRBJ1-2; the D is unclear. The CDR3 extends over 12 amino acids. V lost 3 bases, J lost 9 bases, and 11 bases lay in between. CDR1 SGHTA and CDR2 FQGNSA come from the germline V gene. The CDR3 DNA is TGTGCCAGCAGCTTTTCGGTCTTCAGCTACACCTTC. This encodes CASSFSVFSYTF.

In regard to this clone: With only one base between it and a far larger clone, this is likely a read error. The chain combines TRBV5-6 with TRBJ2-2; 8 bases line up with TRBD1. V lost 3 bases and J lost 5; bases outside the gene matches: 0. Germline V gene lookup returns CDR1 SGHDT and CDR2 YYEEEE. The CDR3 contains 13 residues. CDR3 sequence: CASSWTGTGELFF. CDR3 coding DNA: TGTGCCAGCAGCTGGACAGGGACCGGGGAGCTGTTTTTT.

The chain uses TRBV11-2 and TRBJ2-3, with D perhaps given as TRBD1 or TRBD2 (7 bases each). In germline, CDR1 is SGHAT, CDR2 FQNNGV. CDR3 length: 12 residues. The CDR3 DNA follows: TGTGCGACCAGGGGGGGTGTGGATACGCAGTATTTT. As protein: CATRGGVDTQYF.

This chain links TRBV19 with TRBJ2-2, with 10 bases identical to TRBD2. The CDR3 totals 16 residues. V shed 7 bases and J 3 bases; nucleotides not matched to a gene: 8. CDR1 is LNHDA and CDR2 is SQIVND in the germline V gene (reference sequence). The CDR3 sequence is CASKDTLAGDTGELFF. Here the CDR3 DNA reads TGTGCCAGTAAAGATACGCTAGCGGGGGACACCGGGGAGCTGTTTTTT.

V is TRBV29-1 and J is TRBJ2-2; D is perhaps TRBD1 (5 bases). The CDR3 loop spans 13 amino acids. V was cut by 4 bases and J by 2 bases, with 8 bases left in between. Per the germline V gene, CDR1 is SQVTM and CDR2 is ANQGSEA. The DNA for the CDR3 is TGCAGCGTTGTAGGGGTAAACACCGGGGAGCTGTTTTTT. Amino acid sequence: CSVVGVNTGELFF.

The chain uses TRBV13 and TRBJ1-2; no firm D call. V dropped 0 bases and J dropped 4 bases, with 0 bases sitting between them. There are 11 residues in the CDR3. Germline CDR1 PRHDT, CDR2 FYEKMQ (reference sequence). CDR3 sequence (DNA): TGTGCCAGCAGCTTAGGCTATGGCTACACCTTC. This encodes CASSLGYGYTF.

The CDR3 spells CARKRTANTGELFF. The CDR3, as DNA: TGTGCCAGGAAAAGGACAGCGAACACCGGGGAGCTGTTTTTT. The rearrangement uses TRBV2 and TRBJ2-2, with a weak D call TRBD1 (6 bases). V lost 9 bases and J lost 0, with 11 bases in between. Germline V gives CDR1 SNHLY, CDR2 FYNNEI. The CDR3 has 14 residues. The full variable domain, in which reference TRBV2 and TRBJ2-2 provide the parts outside the CDR3, is EPEVTQTPSHQVTQMGQEVILRCVPISNHLYFYWYRQILGQKVEFLVSFYNNEISEKSEIFDDQFSVERPDGSNFTLKIRSTKLEDSAMYFCARKRTANTGELFFGEGSRLTVL.

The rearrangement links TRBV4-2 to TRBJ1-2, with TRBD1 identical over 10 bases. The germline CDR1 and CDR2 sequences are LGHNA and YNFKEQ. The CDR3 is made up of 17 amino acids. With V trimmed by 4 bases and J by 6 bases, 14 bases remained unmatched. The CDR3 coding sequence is TGTGCCAGCAGCCCAGGCTCCACCGGGACAGGGGAGGATGGCTACACCTTC. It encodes CASSPGSTGTGEDGYTF.

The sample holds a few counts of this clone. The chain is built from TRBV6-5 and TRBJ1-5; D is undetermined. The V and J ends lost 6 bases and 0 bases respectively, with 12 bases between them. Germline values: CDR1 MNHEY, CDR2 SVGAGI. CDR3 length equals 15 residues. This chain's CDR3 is CASRAEQYSNQPQHF. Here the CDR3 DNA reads TGTGCCAGCAGGGCGGAGCAGTATAGCAATCAGCCCCAGCATTTT.

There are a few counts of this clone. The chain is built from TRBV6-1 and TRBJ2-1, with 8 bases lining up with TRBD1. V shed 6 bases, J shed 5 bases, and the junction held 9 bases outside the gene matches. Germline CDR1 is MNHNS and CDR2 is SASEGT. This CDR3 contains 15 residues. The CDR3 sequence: CASRKDRGWNNEQFF. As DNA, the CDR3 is TGTGCCAGCAGGAAAGACAGGGGCTGGAACAATGAGCAGTTCTTC.

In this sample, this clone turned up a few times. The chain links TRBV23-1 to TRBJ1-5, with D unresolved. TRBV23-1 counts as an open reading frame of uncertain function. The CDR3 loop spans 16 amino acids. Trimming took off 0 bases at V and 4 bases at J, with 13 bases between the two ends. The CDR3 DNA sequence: TGCGCCAGCAGTCAATCAGAAGGGTGGCTAAATCAGCCCCAGCATTTT. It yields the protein CASSQSEGWLNQPQHF.

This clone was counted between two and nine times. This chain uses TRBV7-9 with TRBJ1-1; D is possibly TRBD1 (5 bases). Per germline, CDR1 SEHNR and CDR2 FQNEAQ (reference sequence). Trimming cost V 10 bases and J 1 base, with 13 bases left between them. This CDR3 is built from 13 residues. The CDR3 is CATSAGGNTEAFF. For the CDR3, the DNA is TGTGCCACCTCGGCCGGGGGGAACACTGAAGCTTTCTTT. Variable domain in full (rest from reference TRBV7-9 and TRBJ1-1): DTGVSQNPRHKITKRGQNVTFRCDPISEHNRLYWYRQTLGQGPEFLTYFQNEAQLEKSRLLSDRFSAERPKGSFSTLEIQRTEQGDSAMYLCATSAGGNTEAFFGQGTRLTVV.

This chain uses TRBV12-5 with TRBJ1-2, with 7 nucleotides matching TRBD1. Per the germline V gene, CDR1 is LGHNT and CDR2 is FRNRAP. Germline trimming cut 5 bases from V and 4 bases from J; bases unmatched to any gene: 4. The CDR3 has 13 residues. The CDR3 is CASGGGQAYGYTF. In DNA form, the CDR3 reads TGTGCTAGTGGTGGCGGACAGGCCTATGGCTACACCTTC.

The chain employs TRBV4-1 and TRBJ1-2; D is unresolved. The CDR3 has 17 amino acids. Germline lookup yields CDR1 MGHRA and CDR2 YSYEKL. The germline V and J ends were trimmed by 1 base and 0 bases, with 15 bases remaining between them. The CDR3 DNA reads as TGCGCCAGCAGCCAAGGCGTAGTACAATCAGCTAACTATGGCTACACCTTC. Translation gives CASSQGVVQSANYGYTF.

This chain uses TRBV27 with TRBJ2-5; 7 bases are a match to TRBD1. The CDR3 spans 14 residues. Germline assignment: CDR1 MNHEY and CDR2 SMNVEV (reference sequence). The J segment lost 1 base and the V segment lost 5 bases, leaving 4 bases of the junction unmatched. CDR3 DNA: TGTGCCAGCAGTATGGGACAGCTCCAAGAGACCCAGTACTTC. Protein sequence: CASSMGQLQETQYF.

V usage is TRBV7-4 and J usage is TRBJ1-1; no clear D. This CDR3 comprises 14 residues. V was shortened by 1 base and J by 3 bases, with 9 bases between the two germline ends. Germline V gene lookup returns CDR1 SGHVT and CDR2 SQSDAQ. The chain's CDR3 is CASSLVRNDTEAFF. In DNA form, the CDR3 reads TGTGCCAGCAGCTTAGTCAGGAATGACACTGAAGCTTTCTTT.

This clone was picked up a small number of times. The CDR3 coding sequence is TGCGCCAGGCACTGGGGAACGAACACTGAAGCTTTCTTT. It yields the protein CARHWGTNTEAFF. V usage is TRBV23-1 and J usage is TRBJ1-1; D unresolved. TRBV23-1 is an ORF; its function is uncertain. V was shortened by 9 bases and J by 1 base, with 12 bases between the two germline ends. This CDR3 spans 13 amino acids.

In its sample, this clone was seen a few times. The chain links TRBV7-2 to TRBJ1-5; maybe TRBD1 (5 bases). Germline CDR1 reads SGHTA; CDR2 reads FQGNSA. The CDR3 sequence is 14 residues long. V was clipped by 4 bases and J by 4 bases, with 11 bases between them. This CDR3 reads CASSWGVGNQPQHF. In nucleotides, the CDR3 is TGTGCCAGCAGCTGGGGGGTCGGGAATCAGCCCCAGCATTTT.